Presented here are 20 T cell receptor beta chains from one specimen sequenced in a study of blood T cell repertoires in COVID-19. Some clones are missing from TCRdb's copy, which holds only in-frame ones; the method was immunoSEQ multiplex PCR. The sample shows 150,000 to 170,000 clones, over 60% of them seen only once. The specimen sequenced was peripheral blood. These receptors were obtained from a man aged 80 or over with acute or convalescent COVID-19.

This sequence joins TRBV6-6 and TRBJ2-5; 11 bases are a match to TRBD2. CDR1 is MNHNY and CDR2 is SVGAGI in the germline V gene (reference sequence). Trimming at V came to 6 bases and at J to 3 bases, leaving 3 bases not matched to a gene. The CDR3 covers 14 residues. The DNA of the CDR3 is TGTGCCAGCAGGGATAGCGGGGGGGAAGAGACCCAGTACTTC. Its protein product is CASRDSGGEETQYF.

The CDR3 DNA reads as TGTGCCAGCAGGAGAGGATCAACTAATGAAAAACTGTTTTTT. Translated: CASRRGSTNEKLFF. This chain connects TRBV6-5 to TRBJ1-4, with unresolved D. With 6 bases removed from V and 0 bases from J, the gap between germline ends came to 8 bases. The germline CDR1 and CDR2 sequences are MNHEY and SVGAGI. The CDR3 has 14 residues.

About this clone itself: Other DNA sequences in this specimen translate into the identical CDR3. CDR3 sequence: CASSRGGGREPQHF. Written as DNA, the CDR3 is TGTGCCAGCAGCCGAGGGGGGGGGCGGGAGCCCCAGCATTTT. The J gene is TRBJ1-5, the V gene TRBV7-8; D possibly corresponds to TRBD1 (6 bases). Per the germline V gene, CDR1 is SGHVS and CDR2 is FQNEAQ. The V and J ends lost 5 bases and 8 bases respectively, with 16 bases between them. The CDR3 is 14 residues long.

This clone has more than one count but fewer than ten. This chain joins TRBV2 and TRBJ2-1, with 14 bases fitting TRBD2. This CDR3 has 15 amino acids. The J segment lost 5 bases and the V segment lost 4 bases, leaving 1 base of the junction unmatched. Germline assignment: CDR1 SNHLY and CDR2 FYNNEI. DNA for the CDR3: TGTGCCAGCAGTGCGACTAGCGGGGGGGACAATGAGCAGTTCTTC. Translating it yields CASSATSGGDNEQFF.

The CDR3 protein is CASSLMEGNTGELFF. The CDR3 nucleotides read TGTGCCAGCAGCTTGATGGAGGGAAACACCGGGGAGCTGTTTTTT. V gene TRBV11-3 combines with J gene TRBJ2-2; perhaps TRBD2 as D (6 bases). CDR1 is SGHNT and CDR2 is YENEEA in the germline V gene. This CDR3 spans 15 amino acids. V was cut by 3 bases and J by 2 bases, with 10 bases left in between.

CDR3 loop: CASSYGGGSDNEQFF. In DNA form, the CDR3 reads TGTGCCAGCAGTTACGGTGGGGGGAGTGACAATGAGCAGTTCTTC. The V call is TRBV11-2, the J call TRBJ2-1, with D maybe TRBD2 (6 bases). This CDR3 has 15 amino acids. Trimming pared 6 bases from V and 5 bases from J, leaving 17 bases between. Germline V gives CDR1 SGHAT, CDR2 FQNNGV.

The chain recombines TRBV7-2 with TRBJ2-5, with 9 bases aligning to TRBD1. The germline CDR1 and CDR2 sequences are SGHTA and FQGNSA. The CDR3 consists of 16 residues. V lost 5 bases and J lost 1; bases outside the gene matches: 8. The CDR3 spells CASSRERQGGQETQYF. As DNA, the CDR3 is TGTGCCAGCAGCCGCGAACGACAGGGGGGCCAAGAGACCCAGTACTTC. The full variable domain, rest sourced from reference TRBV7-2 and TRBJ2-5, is GAGVSQSPSNKVTEKGKDVELRCDPISGHTALYWYRQSLGQGLEFLIYFQGNSAPDKSGLPSDRFSAERTGGSVSTLTIQRTQQEDSAVYLCASSRERQGGQETQYFGPGTRLLVL.

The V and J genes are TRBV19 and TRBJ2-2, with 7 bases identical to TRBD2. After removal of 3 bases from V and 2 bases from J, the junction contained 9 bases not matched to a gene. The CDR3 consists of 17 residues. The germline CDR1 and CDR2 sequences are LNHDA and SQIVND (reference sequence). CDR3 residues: CASSIPREGFNTGELFF. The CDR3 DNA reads TGTGCCAGTAGTATTCCGAGGGAGGGGTTTAACACCGGGGAGCTGTTTTTT.

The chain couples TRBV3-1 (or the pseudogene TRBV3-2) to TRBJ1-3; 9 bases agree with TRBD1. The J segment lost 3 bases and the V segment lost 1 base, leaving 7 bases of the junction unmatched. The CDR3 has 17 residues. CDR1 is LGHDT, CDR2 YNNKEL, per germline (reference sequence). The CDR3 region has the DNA TGTGCCAGCAGCCAAGCCACCGGGACAGGGAATGGAAACACCATATATTTT. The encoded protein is CASSQATGTGNGNTIYF.

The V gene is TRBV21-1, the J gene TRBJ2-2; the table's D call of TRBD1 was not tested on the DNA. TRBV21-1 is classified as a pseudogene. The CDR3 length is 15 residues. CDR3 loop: CASRSNQGHTGELFF. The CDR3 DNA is TGTGCCAGCAGATCGAACCAGGGTCACACCGGGGAGCTGTTTTTT.

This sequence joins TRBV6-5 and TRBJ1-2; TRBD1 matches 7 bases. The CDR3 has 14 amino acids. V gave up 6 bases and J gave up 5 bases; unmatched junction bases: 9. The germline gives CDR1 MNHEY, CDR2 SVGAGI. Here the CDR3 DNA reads TGTGCCAGCAGCCAGACAGGGTATGATTATGGCTACACCTTC. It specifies CASSQTGYDYGYTF.

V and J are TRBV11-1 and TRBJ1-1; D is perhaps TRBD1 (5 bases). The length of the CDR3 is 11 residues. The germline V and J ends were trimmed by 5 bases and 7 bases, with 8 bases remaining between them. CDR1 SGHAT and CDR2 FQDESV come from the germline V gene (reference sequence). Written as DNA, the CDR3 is TGTGCCAGCAGCGCACAGGATGAAGCTTTCTTT. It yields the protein CASSAQDEAFF.

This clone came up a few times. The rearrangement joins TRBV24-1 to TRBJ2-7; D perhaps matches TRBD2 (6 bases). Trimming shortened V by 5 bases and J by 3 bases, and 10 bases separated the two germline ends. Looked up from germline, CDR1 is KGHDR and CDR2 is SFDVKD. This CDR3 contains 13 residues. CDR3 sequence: CATSVQDYYEQYV. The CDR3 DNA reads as TGTGCCACCAGTGTACAGGACTACTACGAGCAGTACGTC.

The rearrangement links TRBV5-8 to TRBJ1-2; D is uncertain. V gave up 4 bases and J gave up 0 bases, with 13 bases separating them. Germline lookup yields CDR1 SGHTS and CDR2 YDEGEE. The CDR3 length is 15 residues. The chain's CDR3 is CASSPRLLANYGYTF. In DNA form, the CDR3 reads TGTGCCAGCAGCCCTCGATTGTTAGCTAACTATGGCTACACCTTC. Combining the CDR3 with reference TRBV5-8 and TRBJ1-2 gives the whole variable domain EAGVTQSPTHLIKTRGQQATLRCSPISGHTSVYWYQQALGLGLQFLLWYDEGEERNRGNFPPRFSGRQFPNYSSELNVNALELEDSALYLCASSPRLLANYGYTFGSGTRLTVV.

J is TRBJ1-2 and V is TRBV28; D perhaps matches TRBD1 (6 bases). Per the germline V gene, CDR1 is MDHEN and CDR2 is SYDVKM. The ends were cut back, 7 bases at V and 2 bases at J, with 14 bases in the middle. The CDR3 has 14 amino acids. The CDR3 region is CASTFTDRNYGYTF. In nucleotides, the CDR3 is TGTGCCAGCACCTTTACCGACAGGAACTATGGCTACACCTTC.

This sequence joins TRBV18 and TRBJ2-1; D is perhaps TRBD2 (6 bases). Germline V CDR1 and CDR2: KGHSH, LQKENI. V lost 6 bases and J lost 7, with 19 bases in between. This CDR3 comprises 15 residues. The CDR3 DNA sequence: TGTGCCAGCTCGCGATCGGGGCAGGGACTGAATGAGCAGTTCTTC. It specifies CASSRSGQGLNEQFF.

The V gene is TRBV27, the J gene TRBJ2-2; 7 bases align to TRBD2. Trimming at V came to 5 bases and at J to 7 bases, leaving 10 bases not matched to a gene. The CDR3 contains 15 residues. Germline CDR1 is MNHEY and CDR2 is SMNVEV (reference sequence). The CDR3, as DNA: TGTGCCAGCAGTACTTCTGGGAGGGGTGGCGGGGAGCTGTTTTTT. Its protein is CASSTSGRGGGELFF.

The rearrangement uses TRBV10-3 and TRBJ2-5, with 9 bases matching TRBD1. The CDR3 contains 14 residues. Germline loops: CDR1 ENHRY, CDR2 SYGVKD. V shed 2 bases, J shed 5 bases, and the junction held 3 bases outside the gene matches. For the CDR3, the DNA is TGTGCCATCAGTGAGGGGGACAGGGTTGAGACCCAGTACTTC. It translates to CAISEGDRVETQYF.

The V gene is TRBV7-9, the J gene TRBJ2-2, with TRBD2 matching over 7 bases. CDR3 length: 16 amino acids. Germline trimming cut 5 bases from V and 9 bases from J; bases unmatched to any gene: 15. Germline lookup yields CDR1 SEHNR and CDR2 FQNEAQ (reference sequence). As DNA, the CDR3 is TGTGCCAGCAGCCCAACCCGGGGTAGCGGGTCGCGGGAGCTGTTTTTT. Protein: CASSPTRGSGSRELFF.

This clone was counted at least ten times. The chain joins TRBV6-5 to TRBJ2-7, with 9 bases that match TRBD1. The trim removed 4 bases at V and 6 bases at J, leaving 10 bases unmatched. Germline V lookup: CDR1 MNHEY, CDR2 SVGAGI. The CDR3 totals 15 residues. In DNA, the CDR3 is TGTGCCAGCAGTTCCCCCGGGACAGGGATGGCCGAGCAGTACTTC. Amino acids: CASSSPGTGMAEQYF.